The 22 T cell receptor beta chains presented below share a single source sample, sequenced in a study of T cells in Graves' hyperthyroidism and ophthalmopathy. TCR beta CDR3 regions were amplified from RNA transcripts. First-round RT-PCR with HTBI primers amplified the TCR CDR3 region. TCRdb used MiXCR to reprocess the multiplex PCR reads, holding one entry per CDR3 protein. The repertoire holds roughly 240,000 distinct CDR3 sequences, with around 24% as singletons. The sample consisted of blood. These receptors came from a woman in her thirties or forties with Graves' ophthalmopathy.

This clonotype has ten or more counts. The rearrangement joins TRBV5-1 to TRBJ1-1, with D uncertain. The CDR3 extends over 13 amino acids. The V and J ends lost 4 bases and 4 bases respectively, with 11 bases between them. Germline CDR1 and CDR2: SGHRS and YFSETQ. The CDR3 spells CASSPLLATEAFF. The CDR3, as DNA: TGCGCCAGCAGCCCCCTTTTGGCCACTGAAGCTTTCTTT. Together with reference TRBV5-1 and TRBJ1-1, the CDR3 gives the full variable domain: KAGVTQTPRYLIKTRGQQVTLSCSPISGHRSVSWYQQTPGQGLQFLFEYFSETQRNKGNFPGRFSGRQFSNSRSEMNVSTLELGDSALYLCASSPLLATEAFFGQGTRLTVV.

The V call is TRBV7-2, the J call TRBJ2-7, with no clear D. V shed 8 bases and J shed 1 base, with 15 bases lying between them. CDR1 and CDR2 (germline): SGHTA, FQGNSA. The CDR3 is 14 residues long. CDR3 residues: CASSLSDGSYEQYF. CDR3 DNA: TGTGCCAGCTCATTATCGGATGGATCCTACGAGCAGTACTTC.

The V call is TRBV5-1, the J call TRBJ2-2, with 7 bases matching TRBD2. Germline V CDR1 and CDR2: SGHRS, YFSETQ. The CDR3 is made up of 15 amino acids. The V and J ends lost 0 bases and 5 bases, in that order; junction bases with no gene match: 4. The CDR3 here is CASSLGLAATGELFF. CDR3 in DNA: TGCGCCAGCAGCTTGGGCCTAGCGGCGACCGGGGAGCTGTTTTTT.

This clonotype was seen ten or more times. This sequence may be a read error, since a much larger clone differs from it by one base. The CDR3 reads CASSLSASLKQYF. CDR3 bases: TGTGCCAGCAGTTTAAGTGCATCTCTCAAGCAGTACTTC. The chain couples TRBV27 to TRBJ2-7; D is ambiguous. Germline V gene data show CDR1 as MNHEY and CDR2 as SMNVEV (reference sequence). This CDR3 spans 13 amino acids. Trimming removed 2 bases from V and 8 bases from J, with 13 bases in between.

As to this clonotype: Germline is not matched at one junction end, which may reflect a read error. The chain couples TRBV7-9 to TRBJ2-5; D remains unclear. Germline CDR1 and CDR2: SEHNR and FQNEAQ (reference sequence). The CDR3 spans 13 residues. In DNA form, the CDR3 reads TGTGCCAGCAGCTTACGAGGATTGGAGACCCGGTACTTC. Translation gives CASSLRGLETRYF. Drawing the rest from reference TRBV7-9 and TRBJ2-5, the complete variable domain is DTGVSQNPRHKITKRGQNVTFRCDPISEHNRLYWYRQTLGQGPEFLTYFQNEAQLEKSRLLSDRFSAERPKGSFSTLEIQRTEQGDSAMYLCASSLRGLETRYFGPGTRLLVL.

This clonotype occurred many times. V and J are TRBV28 and TRBJ2-5; 10 positions agree with TRBD1. CDR1 is MDHEN, CDR2 SYDVKM, per germline. The CDR3 consists of 18 residues. V was clipped by 3 bases and J by 5 bases; unmatched bases: 15. The CDR3 coding sequence is TGTGCCAGCAGTTTGGAGGAACCGACAGGGGGCGGATGGGAGACCCAGTACTTC. It codes for CASSLEEPTGGGWETQYF.

This clonotype was observed many times. The chain employs TRBV19 and TRBJ2-2; TRBD2 matches at 11 bases. V lost 6 bases and J lost 5; bases outside the gene matches: 8. This CDR3 has 16 residues. CDR1 and CDR2 (germline): LNHDA, SQIVND (reference sequence). The CDR3: CASRGLSGRETGELFF. In nucleotides, the CDR3 is TGTGCCAGTAGGGGCCTTAGCGGGAGGGAAACCGGGGAGCTGTTTTTT.

This clonotype was seen repeatedly, ten times or more. The V gene is TRBV7-3, the J gene TRBJ1-1; D call uncertain. CDR3 length: 13 amino acids. Germline V gene lookup returns CDR1 SGHTA and CDR2 FQGTGA. Trimming removed 0 bases at V and 7 bases at J, with 9 bases between. CDR3 amino acids: CASSLTAYSEAFF. The CDR3 bases are TGTGCCAGCAGCTTAACGGCGTACAGTGAAGCTTTCTTT.

This clonotype appeared many times. This chain links TRBV10-1 with TRBJ1-5; 7 nucleotides match TRBD1. V trimming: 5 bases; J trimming: 6 bases; junction bases outside the gene matches: 4. The CDR3 totals 13 residues. Germline lookup yields CDR1 WNHNN and CDR2 SYGVQD (reference sequence). The CDR3: CASSTGAGQPQHF. CDR3 bases: TGCGCCAGCAGTACAGGGGCGGGTCAGCCCCAGCATTTT.

This clonotype was counted many times. The chain joins TRBV7-2 to TRBJ1-5; D is unclear. Germline-derived CDR1 and CDR2 are SGHTA and FQGNSA. The CDR3 contains 17 residues. V was clipped by 0 bases and J by 0 bases, with 12 bases between them. Here the CDR3 DNA reads TGTGCCAGCAGCTTAGCGTTTTCGGACTTTAGCAATCAGCCCCAGCATTTT. This gives the protein CASSLAFSDFSNQPQHF.

In this sample, this clonotype turned up many times. The J gene is TRBJ2-2, the V gene TRBV6-5, with TRBD2 as a possible D gene (6 bases). The germline CDR1 and CDR2 sequences are MNHEY and SVGAGI. Deletions cut 10 bases from V and 0 bases from J, with 15 bases between. CDR3 length: 15 residues. Written as DNA, the CDR3 is TGTGCCACCCTGGGACTCAACGCGAACACCGGGGAGCTGTTTTTT. Its translation is CATLGLNANTGELFF.

This clonotype was observed a single time. The rearrangement links TRBV5-1 to TRBJ2-7; D might be TRBD2 (7 bases). The V gene lost 5 bases and the J gene lost 7 bases, with 22 bases spanning the gap. Germline V gives CDR1 SGHRS, CDR2 YFSETQ. This CDR3 is built from 15 residues. CDR3 DNA sequence: TGCGCCAGCAGGCCCCGGGGGGCGGCGGCGGATGAGCAGTACTTC. It is translated as CASRPRGAAADEQYF. The full variable domain, in which reference TRBV5-1 and TRBJ2-7 provide the parts outside the CDR3, is KAGVTQTPRYLIKTRGQQVTLSCSPISGHRSVSWYQQTPGQGLQFLFEYFSETQRNKGNFPGRFSGRQFSNSRSEMNVSTLELGDSALYLCASRPRGAAADEQYFGPGTRLTVT.

This clonotype occurred many times. The rearrangement joins TRBV30 to TRBJ1-1, with TRBD1 matching 8 bases. The V gene's germline CDR1 is GTSNPN and CDR2 SVGIG (reference sequence). With 2 bases clipped from V and 7 bases from J, the junction kept 9 bases outside the gene matches. The CDR3 is 14 residues long. The CDR3 sequence: CAWSFDRGTNEAFF. In DNA form, the CDR3 reads TGTGCCTGGAGTTTTGACAGGGGTACAAATGAAGCTTTCTTT. The variable domain in full, completed from reference TRBV30 and TRBJ1-1, reads SQTIHQWPATLVQPVGSPLSLECTVEGTSNPNLYWYRQAAGRGLQLLFYSVGIGQISSEVPQNLSASRPQDRQFILSSKKLLLSDSGFYLCAWSFDRGTNEAFFGQGTRLTVV.

This clonotype has ten or more counts. The rearrangement links TRBV6-1 to TRBJ2-7, with D perhaps TRBD2 (6 bases). This CDR3 contains 15 residues. With 4 bases removed from V and 2 bases from J, the gap between germline ends came to 15 bases. CDR1 is MNHNS and CDR2 is SASEGT in the germline V gene. CDR3 in amino acids: CASSGSGTGAYEQYF. The CDR3 region has the DNA TGTGCCAGCAGTGGTTCCGGGACGGGGGCCTACGAGCAGTACTTC.

The gene calls are TRBV28 and TRBJ2-7; 8 bases map to TRBD1. V lost 1 base to trimming and J lost 7 bases; unmatched junction nucleotides: 3. Germline lookup yields CDR1 MDHEN and CDR2 SYDVKM. The CDR3 length is 13 residues. CDR3 DNA: TGTGCCAGCAGTTTATCCGGGACAGGTGAGCAGTACTTC. It is translated as CASSLSGTGEQYF.

This sequence joins TRBV6-5 and TRBJ1-1; D is perhaps TRBD1 (5 bases). Germline V gives CDR1 MNHEY, CDR2 SVGAGI. This CDR3 has 11 residues. Deletions cut 2 bases from V and 8 bases from J, with 6 bases between. CDR3 residues: CASSYHREAFF. Here the CDR3 DNA reads TGTGCCAGCAGTTACCACAGGGAAGCTTTCTTT.

The chain couples TRBV12-3 or TRBV12-4 to TRBJ1-1; D gene uncertain. V was pared by 2 bases and J by 3 bases, with 10 bases between. The CDR3 spans 14 residues. The CDR3 loop reads CASSLRAGDTEAFF. DNA for the CDR3: TGTGCCAGCAGTTTAAGGGCCGGGGACACTGAAGCTTTCTTT.

This clonotype was observed many times. The chain carries TRBV11-2 and TRBJ1-1, with 7 positions matching TRBD1. V lost 1 base and J lost 5; bases outside the gene matches: 10. This CDR3 is 16 amino acids long. Germline V CDR1 and CDR2: SGHAT, FQNNGV. CDR3 DNA sequence: TGTGCCAGCAGCTTAGGAGGGGGCGCCGCGGGGACTGAAGCTTTCTTT. Protein: CASSLGGGAAGTEAFF. The whole variable domain, filled in from reference TRBV11-2 and TRBJ1-1, reads EAGVAQSPRYKIIEKRQSVAFWCNPISGHATLYWYQQILGQGPKLLIQFQNNGVVDDSQLPKDRFSAERLKGVDSTLKIQPAKLEDSAVYLCASSLGGGAAGTEAFFGQGTRLTVV.

In its sample, this clonotype was seen many times. The chain employs TRBV5-4 and TRBJ2-2; the D gene is possibly TRBD2 (5 bases). This CDR3 has 14 amino acids. Germline V lookup: CDR1 SGHNT, CDR2 YYREEE (reference sequence). Trimming pared 2 bases from V and 7 bases from J, leaving 12 bases between. This CDR3 is CASSFPGLGGELFF. In DNA, the CDR3 is TGTGCCAGCAGCTTTCCGGGGTTAGGCGGGGAGCTGTTTTTT.

This clonotype was seen a handful of times. The rearrangement links TRBV5-1 to TRBJ1-6, with D unclear. CDR1 and CDR2 from the germline V gene are SGHRS and YFSETQ. This CDR3 has 16 residues. The V gene lost 1 base and the J gene lost 5 bases, with 13 bases spanning the gap. The CDR3 loop is CASSLLAAGNNSPLHF. CDR3 nucleotides: TGCGCCAGCAGCTTGTTGGCAGCTGGGAATAATTCACCCCTCCACTTT.

This clonotype came up many times. The chain uses TRBV6-4 and TRBJ2-5; the D gene is possibly TRBD2 (5 bases). The CDR3 spans 14 residues. Trimming shortened V by 5 bases and J by 2 bases, and 12 bases separated the two germline ends. Germline V gene lookup returns CDR1 MRHNA and CDR2 SNTAGT. For the CDR3, the DNA is TGTGCCAGCAGTCCCGGGATTCCTCAAGAGACCCAGTACTTC. It codes for CASSPGIPQETQYF.

The chain links TRBV19 to TRBJ2-2, with 7 bases fitting TRBD2. Germline V gives CDR1 LNHDA, CDR2 SQIVND (reference sequence). J lost 3 bases, V lost 3 bases, and 4 bases had no gene match. This CDR3 spans 15 amino acids. This chain's CDR3 is CASSISGLDTGELFF. DNA for the CDR3: TGTGCCAGTAGTATCTCCGGACTAGACACCGGGGAGCTGTTTTTT.